This T cell receptor (beta chain) comes out of a study of blood T cell repertoires in COVID-19. The method was immunoSEQ multiplex PCR; TCRdb's version includes in-frame clones alone and lacks a portion of them. The sample carries some 350,000 clones, over 75% recorded once. Researchers sorted participants into cohorts using their self-reported clinical history. The receptor was derived from a woman in her twenties or thirties who had recovered from COVID-19. The specimen was PBMCs or T cells enriched from blood (not recorded which).

CDR3 coding DNA: TGTGCCAGCAGCGGGACTAGCGGAAACACCGGGGAGCTGTTTTTT. It translates to CASSGTSGNTGELFF. The chain recombines TRBV9 with TRBJ2-2, with 10 bases fitting TRBD2. The CDR3 consists of 15 residues. Germline CDR1 and CDR2: SGDLS and YYNGEE. V gave up 3 bases and J gave up 2 bases; unmatched junction bases: 1.